A single T cell receptor beta chain is shown here with its context. What it recognizes is unknown. The data derive from a study of identical twins. Everyone who donated was a healthy Caucasian. J lost 1 base, V lost 1 base, and 7 bases had no gene match. This CDR3 region has 17 residues. The germline V gene encodes CDR1 SGHVS and CDR2 FQNEAQ. Study conclusions and caveats: Beta out-of-frame twin sharing showed a weaker excess.

MiXCR was run by TCRdb on the 5' RACE reads, yielding one entry per CDR3 protein. The repertoire holds hundreds of thousands of distinct CDR3 sequences, with 9% to 15% as singletons. This sample also appeared in a second study, on yellow fever vaccine responses in identical twins.

The rearrangement uses TRBV7-8 and TRBJ2-3; 8 nucleotides match TRBD2. Material for sequencing was PBMCs. The clonotype comes from a woman aged 18-30 years in good health. The CDR3 DNA reads as TGTGCCAGCAGCTTAGATTCGTTGCGGGAGGGCACAGATACGCAGTATTTT. It codes for CASSLDSLREGTDTQYF.